This TCR beta chain was captured in a study of T cells in women clearing cervical HPV infection. Profiled with immunoSEQ multiplex PCR; TCRdb holds only in-frame clones, not every one. Seen in this sample are under 25,000 clones; the ten most common clones hold roughly a sixth. The ends were cut back, 6 bases at V and 6 bases at J, with 6 bases in the middle. CDR3 length: 11 amino acids. Concerning this clone itself: The read ends 3 residues shy of where the CDR3 ends; the end is completed using the germline J gene.

This clonotype was sampled from a woman between 18 and 69 years old with a cervical HPV16 infection that either progressed to CIN3+ or cleared (not recorded which). J is TRBJ1-3 and V is TRBV12-3 or TRBV12-4; D is undetermined. The sample taken for sequencing was blood buffy coat. The DNA read from the CDR3 is TGTGCCAGCAGCCCGGTAAACACC. Translating it yields CASSPVNT. The full CDR3 is CASSPVNTIYF.